The 26 T cell receptor beta chains listed next were all sequenced from one sample in a study of circulating and synovial CD4+ cells in juvenile arthritis (TCRdb year 2014). The library was produced with the immunoSEQ multiplex PCR assay. Entries here come from immuneACCESS through TCRdb and include only in-frame sequences with V and J called. Some clones fail to appear in such tables; in the studies checked, an unresolved V gene covers under half of the shortfall, and the cause of the remainder is unknown. For this sample there are roughly 32,000 clones; about 95% appear just once. The top ten clones comprise roughly 0.7% of the sample. Source material: CD4+ T cells from blood. These receptors all come from a human donor with juvenile idiopathic arthritis.

On this clone itself: One junction end does not reproduce the germline sequence, and a read error may be involved. The same CDR3 also results from other DNA sequences found in this sample. The chain employs TRBV7-7 and TRBJ2-7, with D perhaps matching TRBD1 (7 bases). The CDR3 consists of 15 residues. The germline V gene encodes CDR1 SSHAT and CDR2 FNYEAQ (reference sequence). In DNA form, the CDR3 reads TGTGCTAGCAGCTTAGCGGCAGGGGGTCCCTACGAGCAGTACTTC. This gives the protein CASSLAAGGPYEQYF.

J is TRBJ2-5 and V is TRBV27, with 8 bases aligning to TRBD1. CDR1 is MNHEY and CDR2 is SMNVEV in the germline V gene (reference sequence). This CDR3 is 15 amino acids long. With 2 bases clipped from V and 5 bases from J, the junction kept 7 bases outside the gene matches. In nucleotides, the CDR3 is TGTGCCAGCAGTTTAGACAGGGGAATAGGGGAGACCCAGTACTTC. Translation: CASSLDRGIGETQYF.

V and J are TRBV7-2 and TRBJ2-1; no definite D call. The V gene's germline CDR1 is SGHTA and CDR2 FQGNSA. V lost 1 base, J lost 12 bases, and 16 bases lay in between. The length of the CDR3 is 14 residues. CDR3 nucleotide sequence: TGTGCCAGCAGCTTAGGACAATGGCATTCTGGGCAGTTCTTC. Protein: CASSLGQWHSGQFF.

The chain carries TRBV5-5 and TRBJ2-1, with 7 bases identical to TRBD2. Germline CDR1 reads SGHKS; CDR2 reads YYEKEE (reference sequence). The junction had 12 bases not matched to a gene; V was cut back by 7 bases and J by 5 bases. CDR3 length equals 15 residues. In DNA form, the CDR3 reads TGTGCCAGCCTTGGGAGGGCGGGCGAAAACAATGAGCAGTTCTTC. Encoded protein: CASLGRAGENNEQFF.

The chain employs TRBV6-6 and TRBJ2-2; 7 nucleotides line up with TRBD1. The CDR3 has 12 residues. CDR1 is MNHNY, CDR2 SVGAGI, per germline (reference sequence). V shed 6 bases, J shed 14 bases, and the junction held 9 bases outside the gene matches. CDR3 in amino acids: CASSESTGVLFF. CDR3 DNA: TGTGCCAGCAGCGAAAGTACAGGGGTCCTGTTTTTT.

V and J are TRBV19 and TRBJ2-2, with 8 bases lining up with TRBD1. Germline V gene data show CDR1 as LNHDA and CDR2 as SQIVND (reference sequence). V lost 5 bases, J lost 4 bases, and 3 bases stayed unmatched. This CDR3 has 14 amino acids. The CDR3 nucleotides read TGTGCCAGTAGTTTAGGGACAGGCACCGGGGAGCTGTTTTTT. Protein: CASSLGTGTGELFF.

The chain uses TRBV18 and TRBJ2-5; perhaps TRBD2 as D (5 bases). Germline assignment: CDR1 KGHSH and CDR2 LQKENI. The V gene lost 3 bases and the J gene lost 1 base, with 12 bases spanning the gap. The CDR3 spans 15 residues. The CDR3: CASSPPGRAQETQYF. The CDR3 DNA is TGTGCCAGCTCACCCCCGGGAAGGGCCCAAGAGACCCAGTACTTC.

The chain has TRBV30 and TRBJ2-3; D is possibly TRBD2 (7 bases). CDR1 and CDR2 from the germline V gene are GTSNPN and SVGIG (reference sequence). The V end was cut by 2 bases, the J end by 7 bases, with 13 bases between. This CDR3 comprises 13 residues. The CDR3 nucleotides read TGTGCCTGGAGTACGGGGGGCGCGTATACGCAGTATTTT. Protein sequence: CAWSTGGAYTQYF.

This chain links TRBV7-3 with TRBJ1-1; TRBD1 might be the D (5 bases). The CDR3 has 13 amino acids. The ends were cut back, 5 bases at V and 1 base at J, with 8 bases in the middle. CDR1 SGHTA and CDR2 FQGTGA come from the germline V gene. As DNA, the CDR3 is TGTGCCAGCAGCCGCGGACAGAACACTGAAGCTTTCTTT. Amino acids: CASSRGQNTEAFF.

Regarding this clone: A junction boundary mismatches the germline segment, possibly from a read error. Other nucleotide sequences in the sample specify the same CDR3. This chain uses TRBV7-8 with TRBJ1-6, with 8 bases identical to TRBD1. Looked up from germline, CDR1 is SGHVS and CDR2 is FQNEAQ. This CDR3 has 15 amino acids. The CDR3 nucleotides are TGTGCCAGCAGCTTCGGACAGGGTCGAGATTCCCCCCTCCACTTT. Its protein is CASSFGQGRDSPLHF. The variable domain in full, with the rest retrieved from reference TRBV7-8 and TRBJ1-6, is GAGVSQSPRYKVAKRGQDVALRCDPISGHVSLFWYQQALGQGPEFLTYFQNEAQLDKSGLPSDRFFAERPEGSVSTLKIQRTQQEDSAVYLCASSFGQGRDSPLHFGNGTRLTVT.

The J gene is TRBJ2-3, the V gene TRBV11-3; TRBD1 is a possible D gene (5 bases). CDR1 and CDR2 (germline): SGHNT, YENEEA. This CDR3 region has 15 residues. V lost 3 bases and J lost 5, with 15 bases in between. The CDR3, as DNA: TGTGCCAGCAGCTTTCGAGGCAGGGCCGGAGATACGCAGTATTTT. The encoded protein is CASSFRGRAGDTQYF.

J is TRBJ2-7 and V is TRBV19, with TRBD2 matching 9 bases. The CDR3 has 17 amino acids. Unmatched junction bases numbered 11, after V lost 3 bases and J lost 2 bases. Germline-derived CDR1 and CDR2 are LNHDA and SQIVND (reference sequence). This chain's CDR3 is CASSMRSGLAGTYEQYF. In nucleotides, the CDR3 is TGTGCCAGTAGTATGCGTAGTGGGCTAGCGGGAACCTACGAGCAGTACTTC.

DNA of the CDR3: TGTGCCAGTAGTTCCCGCGGGGGAAACATTCAGTACTTC. As protein: CASSSRGGNIQYF. The rearrangement joins TRBV19 to TRBJ2-4, with TRBD2 matching 7 bases. The CDR3 extends over 13 amino acids. Germline V gene lookup returns CDR1 LNHDA and CDR2 SQIVND (reference sequence). V shed 5 bases, J shed 6 bases, and the junction held 4 bases outside the gene matches.

This sequence joins TRBV27 and TRBJ2-7, with 7 positions matching TRBD1. The germline gives CDR1 MNHEY, CDR2 SMNVEV (reference sequence). Trimming cost V 2 bases and J 2 bases; bases outside gene matches: 9. The CDR3 loop spans 16 amino acids. CDR3 amino acids: CASSLRDSIRPYEQYF. The DNA for the CDR3 is TGTGCCAGCAGTTTAAGGGACAGCATAAGACCCTACGAGCAGTACTTC.

A single count supports this clone. V gene TRBV19 combines with J gene TRBJ1-1; D uncertain. CDR3 size: 14 residues. In germline, CDR1 is LNHDA, CDR2 SQIVND (reference sequence). Trimming took off 2 bases at V and 5 bases at J, with 12 bases between the two ends. Here the CDR3 DNA reads TGTGCCAGTAGTATACCGGGGATGGGAACTGAAGCTTTCTTT. Its translation: CASSIPGMGTEAFF.

This chain uses TRBV10-1 with TRBJ1-2; TRBD1 matches at 9 bases. CDR3 length: 13 amino acids. Germline V gene sequence: CDR1 WNHNN, CDR2 SYGVQD (reference sequence). Losses at the gene ends were 6 bases for V and 5 bases for J; bases not matched to a gene: 4. CDR3: CASSGDRGYGYTF. The CDR3 DNA reads TGCGCCAGCAGCGGAGACAGGGGGTATGGCTACACCTTC.

The chain has TRBV6-6 and TRBJ2-7, with D perhaps matching TRBD2 (6 bases). This CDR3 is 16 amino acids long. V lost 0 bases, J lost 2 bases, and 14 bases lay in between. Per the germline V gene, CDR1 is MNHNY and CDR2 is SVGAGI (reference sequence). The DNA of the CDR3 is TGTGCCAGCAGTTACTCGGGGGGTAAGTCCGCCTACGAGCAGTACTTC. Amino acids: CASSYSGGKSAYEQYF.

The chain recombines TRBV6-1 with TRBJ1-5; D may be TRBD1 (5 bases). From germline, CDR1 is MNHNS and CDR2 SASEGT. V was shortened by 2 bases and J by 7 bases, with 12 bases between the two germline ends. The CDR3 covers 14 residues. The CDR3 loop is CASSERGGRQPQHF. The CDR3 bases are TGTGCCAGCAGTGAACGGGGGGGTAGACAGCCCCAGCATTTT.

This clone was observed a handful of times. The rearrangement links TRBV28 to TRBJ2-2; 9 nucleotides agree with TRBD1. CDR3 size: 14 residues. Germline lookup yields CDR1 MDHEN and CDR2 SYDVKM. The V gene end was trimmed by 8 bases and the J gene end by 6 bases; junction bases not matched to a gene: 7. CDR3 sequence: CASAQGAPPGELFF. Written as DNA, the CDR3 is TGTGCCAGCGCACAGGGGGCGCCTCCCGGGGAGCTGTTTTTT.

V and J are TRBV28 and TRBJ2-1; 10 bases fit TRBD2. The CDR3 extends over 15 amino acids. Looked up from germline, CDR1 is MDHEN and CDR2 is SYDVKM. Trimming removed 5 bases from V and 8 bases from J; junction bases left unmatched: 9. The CDR3 spells CASSLAGARQDEQFF. CDR3 DNA sequence: TGTGCCAGCAGTCTAGCGGGAGCTCGCCAGGATGAGCAGTTCTTC.

For the CDR3, the DNA is TGTGCCAGTAGTATAGCGGGGTTCGGGTACGAGCAGTACTTC. It encodes CASSIAGFGYEQYF. The chain employs TRBV19 and TRBJ2-7; a possible D gene is TRBD2 (5 bases). In germline, CDR1 is LNHDA, CDR2 SQIVND (reference sequence). CDR3 size: 14 residues. Deletions cut 1 base from V and 4 bases from J, with 11 bases between. The variable domain in full, completed from reference TRBV19 and TRBJ2-7, reads DGGITQSPKYLFRKEGQNVTLSCEQNLNHDAMYWYRQDPGQGLRLIYYSQIVNDFQKGDIAEGYSVSREKKESFPLTVTSAQKNPTAFYLCASSIAGFGYEQYFGPGTRLTVT.

This chain uses TRBV4-1 with TRBJ1-1, with 7 bases identical to TRBD1. Germline assignment: CDR1 MGHRA and CDR2 YSYEKL. Losses at the gene ends were 4 bases for V and 10 bases for J; bases not matched to a gene: 9. The CDR3 runs to 13 residues. CDR3 sequence (DNA): TGCGCCAGCAGCCCTCCAGGGGGTACTATAGCTTTCTTT. Translated, it gives CASSPPGGTIAFF.

This clone was seen only a few times. The chain joins TRBV21-1 to TRBJ1-5. TRBV21-1 is assigned pseudogene status. The CDR3 loop spans 11 amino acids. DNA for the CDR3: TGTGCCAGCAGACTTGAACAGCCCCAGCATTTT. Its protein product is CASRLEQPQHF.

The genes are TRBV9 and TRBJ2-6; D remains ambiguous. V was cut by 0 bases and J by 0 bases, with 7 bases left in between. CDR1 is SGDLS and CDR2 is YYNGEE in the germline V gene. There are 16 residues in the CDR3. Here the CDR3 reads CASSVGHLSGANVLTF. The CDR3, as DNA: TGTGCCAGCAGCGTAGGACATCTCTCTGGGGCCAACGTCCTGACTTTC.

CDR3 DNA: TGTGCCAGCAGTGCGGACAGCTTGAACACTGAAGCTTTCTTT. This sequence encodes CASSADSLNTEAFF. This chain connects TRBV6-1 to TRBJ1-1, with D perhaps matching TRBD1 (6 bases). This CDR3 comprises 14 residues. Germline CDR1 and CDR2: MNHNS and SASEGT. V lost 4 bases and J 0 bases, leaving 9 bases between the germline ends.

This chain uses TRBV2 with TRBJ2-1; possible D gene TRBD2, 6 bases. The germline V and J ends were trimmed by 1 base and 7 bases, with 20 bases remaining between them. Germline V CDR1 and CDR2: SNHLY, FYNNEI. CDR3 size: 17 residues. The CDR3 DNA sequence: TGTGCCAGCAGTGAAGTCAATAGCGGCCCCCCGGGGAATGAGCAGTTCTTC. Protein sequence: CASSEVNSGPPGNEQFF.